This T cell receptor (beta chain) was sequenced for a study of T cell changes during pregnancy in multiple sclerosis. The length of the CDR3 is 16 residues. The V gene end was trimmed by 6 bases and the J gene end by 4 bases; junction bases not matched to a gene: 11. Germline assignment: CDR1 MNHEY and CDR2 SMNVEV (reference sequence). Repertoires were generated with immunoSEQ multiplex PCR, while TCRdb's copy carries only in-frame clones and drops some. The repertoire includes some 58,000 clones, 95% to 97% of them detected once, and under 2.5% sits in the top ten. The receptor was isolated from a female donor with multiple sclerosis, enrolled in a pregnancy study. The genes are TRBV27 and TRBJ2-3, with 9 positions matching TRBD2. Material: CD8+ T cells from peripheral blood mononuclear cells, obtained after pregnancy. CDR3 sequence reads: CASRYNSGRRSDTQYF. CDR3 DNA sequence: TGTGCCAGCAGGTATAATAGCGGGAGAAGGTCAGATACGCAGTATTTT.